One sample yielded the 9 T cell receptor beta chains listed below, sequenced in a study of radiotherapy plus CTLA-4 blockade in lung cancer. Assay used: immunoSEQ multiplex PCR; TCRdb lists only in-frame clones, some missing. The table includes about 73,000 clones, around 86% detected once. The sequencing used peripheral blood, collected from a patient treated with radiotherapy plus ipilimumab. These receptors all stem from a human donor with non-small cell lung cancer that progressed on radiotherapy plus ipilimumab.

The chain has TRBV6-6 and TRBJ2-2; D assignment may be TRBD1 or TRBD2 (5 bases each). CDR3 length equals 14 residues. The ends were cut back, 6 bases at V and 3 bases at J, with 11 bases in the middle. In germline, CDR1 is MNHNY, CDR2 SVGAGI (reference sequence). CDR3 loop: CASRSGTDTGELFF. CDR3 in DNA: TGTGCCAGCAGGTCCGGGACGGACACCGGGGAGCTGTTTTTT.

The chain uses TRBV7-8 and TRBJ2-3; no clear D gene. The length of the CDR3 is 13 residues. Germline CDR1 is SGHVS and CDR2 is FQNEAQ. V was trimmed by 0 bases and J by 5 bases, leaving 6 bases between them. CDR3 in DNA: TGTGCCAGCAGCTTAGCGGAGAGAGATACGCAGTATTTT. Protein: CASSLAERDTQYF.

The chain recombines TRBV6-1 with TRBJ2-1; 12 nucleotides agree with TRBD2. After removal of 4 bases from V and 4 bases from J, the junction contained 5 bases not matched to a gene. This CDR3 spans 16 amino acids. CDR1 is MNHNS and CDR2 is SASEGT in the germline V gene. Written as DNA, the CDR3 is TGTGCCAGCAGTGGGGGGACTAGCGGGTCGTACAATGAGCAGTTCTTC. It translates to CASSGGTSGSYNEQFF.

The rearrangement links TRBV6-4 to TRBJ2-7; D perhaps matches TRBD1 (6 bases). The CDR3 totals 14 residues. Trimming cost V 4 bases and J 4 bases, with 14 bases left between them. Germline values: CDR1 MRHNA, CDR2 SNTAGT. The CDR3 here is CASSARTGQYEQYV. CDR3 sequence (DNA): TGTGCCAGCAGTGCCCGGACGGGACAATACGAGCAGTACGTC.

The chain recombines TRBV4-2 with TRBJ2-2; 13 bases are a match to TRBD2. The CDR3 loop spans 19 amino acids. In germline, CDR1 is LGHNA, CDR2 YNFKEQ. V was pared by 1 base and J by 5 bases, with 10 bases of the junction left unmatched. CDR3 nucleotide sequence: TGTGCCAGCAGCCAAGCTACTAGCGGGAGGGCCTTGGGAACCGGGGAGCTGTTTTTT. Its translation is CASSQATSGRALGTGELFF.

The V gene is TRBV9, the J gene TRBJ2-1, with D hard to call. The V end was cut by 1 base, the J end by 5 bases, with 13 bases between. The CDR3 length is 15 residues. Germline values: CDR1 SGDLS, CDR2 YYNGEE. Here the CDR3 reads CASSVWAAGNNEQFF. DNA of the CDR3: TGTGCCAGCAGCGTATGGGCTGCTGGGAACAATGAGCAGTTCTTC.

This chain links TRBV6-5 with TRBJ1-5; weak D call: TRBD1 (5 bases). Trimming took off 6 bases at V and 4 bases at J, with 13 bases between the two ends. The germline V gene has CDR1 MNHEY and CDR2 SVGAGI. CDR3 length: 14 amino acids. The CDR3 sequence is CASRGGLGNQPQHF. The DNA for the CDR3 is TGTGCCAGCAGGGGGGGATTAGGTAATCAGCCCCAGCATTTT.

The V gene is TRBV23-1, the J gene TRBJ2-3; 7 bases are a match to TRBD2. TRBV23-1 is an ORF, with its function uncertain. With 2 bases clipped from V and 4 bases from J, the junction kept 3 bases outside the gene matches. This CDR3 spans 14 amino acids. The CDR3 DNA is TGCGCCAGCAGTCAAGTAGCGGGCGCAGATACGCAGTATTTT. This codes for CASSQVAGADTQYF.

The chain carries TRBV7-2 and TRBJ2-1, with a weak D call TRBD2 (6 bases). V lost 1 base to trimming and J lost 4 bases, with 8 bases between them. CDR1 SGHTA and CDR2 FQGNSA come from the germline V gene. There are 14 residues in the CDR3. The CDR3 nucleotides are TGTGCCAGCAGCTTAGTAGGAGGGTACAATGAGCAGTTCTTC. This sequence encodes CASSLVGGYNEQFF.